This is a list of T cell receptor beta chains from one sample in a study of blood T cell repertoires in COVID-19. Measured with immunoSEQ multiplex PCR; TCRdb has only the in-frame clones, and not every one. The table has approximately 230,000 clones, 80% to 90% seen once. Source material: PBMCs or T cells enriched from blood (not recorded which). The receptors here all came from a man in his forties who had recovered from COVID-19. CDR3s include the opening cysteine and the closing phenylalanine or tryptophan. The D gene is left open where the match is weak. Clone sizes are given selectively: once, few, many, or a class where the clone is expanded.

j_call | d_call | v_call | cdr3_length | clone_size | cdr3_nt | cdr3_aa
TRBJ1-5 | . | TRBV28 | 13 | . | TGTGCCAGCAGTACGGGATTCAATCAGCCCCAGCATTTT | CASSTGFNQPQHF
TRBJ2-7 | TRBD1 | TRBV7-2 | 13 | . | TGTGCCAGCAGCTTAAGGGACAGGGTCGAGCAGTACTTC | CASSLRDRVEQYF
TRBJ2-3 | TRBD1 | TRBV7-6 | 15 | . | TGTGCCAGCAGCTTTACAGGGGCGAGCACAGATACGCAGTATTTT | CASSFTGASTDTQYF
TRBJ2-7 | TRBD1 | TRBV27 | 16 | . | TGTGCCAGCAGTTTATCGGGCGGACAGGGGAACTACGAGCAGTACTTC | CASSLSGGQGNYEQYF
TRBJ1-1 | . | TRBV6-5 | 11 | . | TGTGCCAGCAATTCGGGAACTGAAGCTTTCTTT | CASNSGTEAFF
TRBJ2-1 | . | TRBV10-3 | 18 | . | TGTGCCATCAGAGAACGCCCGGCGGGCAGACTTTCCAACAATGAGCAGTTCTTC | CAIRERPAGRLSNNEQFF
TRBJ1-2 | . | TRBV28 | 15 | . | TGTGCCAGCAGTGAGGTCGGGGGAGGGAACTATGGCTACACCTTC | CASSEVGGGNYGYTF
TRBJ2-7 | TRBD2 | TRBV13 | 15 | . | TGTGCCAGCAGCTTCAATAGCGGGAGTAAAAACGAGCAGTACTTC | CASSFNSGSKNEQYF
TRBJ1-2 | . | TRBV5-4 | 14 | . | TGTGCCAGCAGCTTCCAGCGGGCGGGCTATGGCTACACCTTC | CASSFQRAGYGYTF
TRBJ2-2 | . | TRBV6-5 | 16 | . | TGTGCCAGCAGTTCTAACAGGGCACCGGACACCGGGGAGCTGTTTTTT | CASSSNRAPDTGELFF
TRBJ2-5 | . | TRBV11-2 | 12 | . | TGTGCCAGCAGCCCACTTGTGGAGACCCAGTACTTC | CASSPLVETQYF
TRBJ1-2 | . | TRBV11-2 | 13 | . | TGTGCCAGCAGCTTATTAAGCAACTATGGCTACACCTTC | CASSLLSNYGYTF
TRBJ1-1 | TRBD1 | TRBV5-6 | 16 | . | TGTGCCAGCAGCTCATCCCGGGACAGGGTCGTCACTGAAGCTTTCTTT | CASSSSRDRVVTEAFF
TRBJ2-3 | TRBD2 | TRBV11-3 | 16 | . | TGTGCCAGCAGTCCGGGGAGGCGGGAGAGCACAGATACGCAGTATTTT | CASSPGRRESTDTQYF
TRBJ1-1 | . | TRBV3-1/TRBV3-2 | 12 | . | TGTGCCAGCAGCCGAGACCGACAAGAAGCTTTCTTT | CASSRDRQEAFF
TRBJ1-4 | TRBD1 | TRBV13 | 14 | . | TGTGCCAGCAGCCCGCAGGGGGTCCTTGAAAAACTGTTTTTT | CASSPQGVLEKLFF
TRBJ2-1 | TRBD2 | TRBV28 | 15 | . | TGTGCCAGCAGTTTAGGTAGCGGGAGTATGGATGAGCAGTTCTTC | CASSLGSGSMDEQFF
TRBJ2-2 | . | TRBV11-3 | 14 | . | TGTGCCAGCAGCTTAGATCTAGGGGCCGGGGAGCTGTTTTTT | CASSLDLGAGELFF
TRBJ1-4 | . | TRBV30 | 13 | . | TGTGCCTGGAGTGCCGGGGGACATGAAAAACTGTTTTTT | CAWSAGGHEKLFF
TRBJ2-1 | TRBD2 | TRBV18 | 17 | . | TGTGCCAGCTCACCACGGGAACTAGCGGGGCCAAGCAATGAGCAGTTCTTC | CASSPRELAGPSNEQFF
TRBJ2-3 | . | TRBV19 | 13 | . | TGTGCCAGTACAGACACCTCTTTCGATACGCAGTATTTT | CASTDTSFDTQYF
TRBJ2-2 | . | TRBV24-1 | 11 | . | TGTGCCACCAGTGAATCCAGGGAGCTGTTTTTT | CATSESRELFF
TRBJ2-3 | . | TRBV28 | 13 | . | TGTGCCAGCAGTTTCAGGGTAGGGGGTACGCAGTATTTT | CASSFRVGGTQYF
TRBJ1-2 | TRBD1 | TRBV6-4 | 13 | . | TGTGCCAGCAGTGCGACAGGGACTGGGGGCTACACCTTC | CASSATGTGGYTF
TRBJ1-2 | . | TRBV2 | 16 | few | TGTGCCAGCAGTGAAGCGACGGTGAAGGGGCTCTATGGCTACACCTTC | CASSEATVKGLYGYTF
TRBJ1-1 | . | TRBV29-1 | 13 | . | TGCAGCGTTGAAGGCCAACACGGGGTCGAAGCTTTCTTT | CSVEGQHGVEAFF
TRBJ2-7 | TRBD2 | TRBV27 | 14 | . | TGTGCCAGCAGTTCCCTCCTGGGGGGGAACGAGCAGTACTTC | CASSSLLGGNEQYF
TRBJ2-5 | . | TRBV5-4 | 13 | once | TGTGCCAGCAGCTCGAGGCCTGCAGAGACCCAGTACTTC | CASSSRPAETQYF
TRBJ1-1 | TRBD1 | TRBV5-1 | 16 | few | TGCGCCAGCAGCTTGTCAGGGGGCCAGGGATTCACTGAAGCTTTCTTT | CASSLSGGQGFTEAFF
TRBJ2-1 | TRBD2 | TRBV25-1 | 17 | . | TGTGCCAGCAGTGGCCCCCGACTAGCGGGTTCCTACAATGAGCAGTTCTTC | CASSGPRLAGSYNEQFF
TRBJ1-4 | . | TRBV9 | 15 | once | TGTGCCAGCAGCGTAGGTTCCGGGTCTGGCGAAAAACTGTTTTTT | CASSVGSGSGEKLFF
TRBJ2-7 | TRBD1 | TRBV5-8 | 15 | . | TGTGCCAGCACCTTGGGGACAGGGGCCCCCTACGAGCAGTACTTC | CASTLGTGAPYEQYF
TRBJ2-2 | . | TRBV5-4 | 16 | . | TGTGCCAGCAGCTTGGGTGGGAGGTCGAACACCGGGGAGCTGTTTTTT | CASSLGGRSNTGELFF
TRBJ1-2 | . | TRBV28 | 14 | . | TGTGCCAGCAGTCCGTACAGAGGCCCAGGGGGCTACACCTTC | CASSPYRGPGGYTF
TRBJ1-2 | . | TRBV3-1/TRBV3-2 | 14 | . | TGTGCCAGCAGCCAAACGGACAGAAGGTCTGGCTACACCTTC | CASSQTDRRSGYTF
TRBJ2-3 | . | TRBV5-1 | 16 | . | TGCGCCAGCAGTCGCTCAAGAGGTCCCAACACAGATACGCAGTATTTT | CASSRSRGPNTDTQYF
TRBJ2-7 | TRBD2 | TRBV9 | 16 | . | TGTGCCAGCAGCGTAGGACTAGCGGTATCCTTCTACGAGCAGTACTTC | CASSVGLAVSFYEQYF
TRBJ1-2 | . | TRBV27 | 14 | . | TGTGCCAGCAGTTTGGGCGGAGGGAGCGGCGGCTACACCTTC | CASSLGGGSGGYTF